This T cell receptor beta chain emerged from a study of T cells after posttransplantation cyclophosphamide. V lost 2 bases and J lost 5, with 18 bases in between. The CDR3 has 16 residues. The V gene's germline CDR1 is SGHDN and CDR2 FVKESK. Regarding this clone: Antigen: not known.

The method was immunoSEQ multiplex PCR; TCRdb's version includes in-frame clones alone and lacks a portion of them. This sample yields fewer than 30,000 clones, of which more than 70% are seen a single time; 6.3% belongs to the top ten. Notes on the study in general: Tissue-infiltrating T cells from skin or gut overlapped little with blood T cells. Recipient CMV seropositivity and CMV reactivation strongly tracked TRB clonality. Donor CD8+ memory clones often dominated recipient blood repertoires at later times.

The rearrangement joins TRBV14 to TRBJ2-5, with D perhaps TRBD2 (5 bases). The origin of this receptor is an older woman with a blood cancer, CMV-positive, and with a related stem cell donor. Material: PBMCs. DNA for the CDR3: TGTGCCAGCAGCCAAATCACGGGAAAAGCGAAGGAGACCCAGTACTTC. It codes for CASSQITGKAKETQYF. Full variable domain (outside the CDR3, taken from reference TRBV14 and TRBJ2-5): EAGVTQFPSHSVIEKGQTVTLRCDPISGHDNLYWYRRVMGKEIKFLLHFVKESKQDESGMPNNRFLAERTGGTYSTLKVQPAELEDSGVYFCASSQITGKAKETQYFGPGTRLLVL.